This TCR beta chain was sequenced for a study of regulatory T cells in long-lasting Graves disease. The time point here: persistent/refractory GD, antithyroid drugs over 5 years with positive TRAb. Following extraction of RNA from PBMCs, that RNA was used to make the TCR library. In building TCR beta libraries, iRepertoire HTBI primers were used together with Arm-PCR of CDR3 regions. TCRdb reanalysed the multiplex PCR reads using MiXCR and keeps one entry per CDR3 protein. The table includes about 400,000 distinct CDR3 sequences, under 25% detected once. Study-level results: Persistent Graves' patients possessed reduced TCR diversity relative to recently diagnosed ones. The study found persistent patients shared more public clonotypes (2,741) than new patients (about 1,000).

On this clonotype: Antigen unknown.

The sequence came from a female donor with Graves disease. This specimen was peripheral blood mononuclear cells (PBMCs), taken when the disease was refractory, from a patient treated with antithyroid drugs.

The CDR3, as DNA: TGTGCCAGTATGGGGACACCTAATCAGCCCCAGCATTTT. Protein sequence: CASMGTPNQPQHF. The chain carries TRBV19 and TRBJ1-5; D may be TRBD1 (6 bases). The length of the CDR3 is 13 residues. V shed 7 bases and J shed 4 bases, with 11 bases lying between them. The V gene's germline CDR1 is LNHDA and CDR2 SQIVND (reference sequence).